Listed below are T cell receptor beta chains from one sample, sequenced in a study of tumor T cells in aggressive B-cell lymphoma. Measured with immunoSEQ multiplex PCR; TCRdb has only the in-frame clones, and not every one. The sample yields over 3,500 clones, around 80% seen once. Sequencing was carried out using tumor tissue. The receptors shown here come from an adult with diffuse large B cell lymphoma. The CDR3 runs from the conserved cysteine through the conserved F or W. A D gene is named only where the DNA matches it firmly. Size is omitted from some rows. Given values are once, few, many or a class for expanded clones.

v_call	cdr3_length	d_call	j_call	clone_size	cdr3_aa	cdr3_nt
TRBV9	19	TRBD2	TRBJ2-1	-	CASSVAGLAGGLGGNEQFF	TGTGCCAGCAGCGTAGCGGGACTAGCGGGAGGGCTCGGGGGTAATGAGCAGTTCTTC
TRBV27	14	TRBD2	TRBJ2-7	-	CASSLWGGTSEQYF	TGTGCCAGCAGTTTATGGGGGGGGACTAGTGAGCAGTACTTC
TRBV5-5	18	TRBD1	TRBJ1-2	-	CASSLRGMGQGMSYGYTF	TGTGCCAGCAGCTTGCGGGGGATGGGACAGGGTATGTCCTATGGCTACACCTTC
TRBV15	13	-	TRBJ1-2	-	CATSRDLSYGYTF	TGTGCCACCAGCAGAGATCTCAGCTATGGCTACACCTTC
TRBV28	13	-	TRBJ2-3	-	CASAVGPTDTQYF	TGTGCCAGCGCAGTGGGGCCCACAGATACGCAGTATTTT
TRBV5-1	12	-	TRBJ2-1	-	CASSLQYNEQFF	TGCGCCAGCAGCCTTCAGTACAATGAGCAGTTCTTC
TRBV27	13	-	TRBJ1-1	-	CASSFGQGSEAFF	TGTGCCAGCAGTTTCGGGCAGGGCTCTGAAGCTTTCTTT
TRBV19	18	TRBD2	TRBJ2-1	-	CASSPLAGGVSSYNEQFF	TGTGCCAGTAGTCCACTAGCGGGGGGCGTAAGCTCCTACAATGAGCAGTTCTTC
TRBV11-1	13	-	TRBJ1-2	-	CASSFEGAEGYTF	TGTGCCAGCAGCTTTGAGGGAGCGGAAGGCTACACCTTC
TRBV15	16	TRBD1	TRBJ1-4	-	CATSRDAGGRNEKLFF	TGTGCCACCAGCAGAGATGCAGGGGGGAGAAATGAAAAACTGTTTTTT
TRBV18	13	-	TRBJ1-5	once	CASSLDMNQPQHF	TGTGCCAGCTCGTTGGACATGAATCAGCCCCAGCATTTT
TRBV5-1	14	TRBD1	TRBJ1-2	-	CASSLGQGWYGYTF	TGCGCCAGCAGCTTAGGACAGGGTTGGTATGGCTACACCTTC
TRBV19	14	-	TRBJ1-2	-	CASSIGQGLGGYTF	TGTGCCAGTAGTATTGGGCAGGGTCTCGGTGGCTACACCTTC
TRBV28	15	-	TRBJ1-2	-	CASSVERANNYGYTF	TGTGCCAGCAGTGTGGAGCGCGCCAACAACTATGGCTACACCTTC
TRBV6-6	15	-	TRBJ2-7	-	CASSYGIRRPYEQYF	TGTGCCAGCAGTTACGGGATCAGGAGGCCCTACGAGCAGTACTTC
TRBV5-1	13	TRBD1	TRBJ1-1	-	CASSSGTDTEAFF	TGCGCCAGCAGCTCTGGGACAGACACTGAAGCTTTCTTT
TRBV28	16	TRBD2	TRBJ2-2	once	CASSLLIEGRAGELFF	TGTGCCAGCAGTTTATTGATCGAGGGGAGGGCGGGGGAGCTGTTTTTT
TRBV18	16	-	TRBJ2-7	once	CASSPTPTGSSYEQYF	TGTGCCAGCTCACCCACCCCCACAGGGAGCTCCTACGAGCAGTACTTC
TRBV6-1	16	TRBD1	TRBJ1-5	once	CASSESTGGYNQPQHF	TGTGCCAGCAGTGAATCCACAGGGGGATACAATCAGCCCCAGCATTTT
TRBV18	13	-	TRBJ2-5	-	CASSPFPQETQYF	TGTGCCAGCTCCCCCTTTCCCCAAGAGACCCAGTACTTC
TRBV11-3	14	TRBD1	TRBJ1-1	few	CASSGDRANTEAFF	TGTGCCAGCAGCGGGGACAGGGCGAACACTGAAGCTTTCTTT
TRBV6-6	13	-	TRBJ2-1	-	CASSTGRDNEQFF	TGTGCCAGCAGTACCGGCAGGGACAATGAGCAGTTCTTC
TRBV16	16	-	TRBJ1-3	-	CASSQSMVGSGNTIYF	TGTGCCAGCAGCCAATCGATGGTCGGCTCTGGAAACACCATATATTTT
TRBV5-1	14	-	TRBJ1-1	-	CASSWGGESTEAFF	TGCGCCAGCAGCTGGGGGGGGGAAAGTACTGAAGCTTTCTTT
TRBV2	12	-	TRBJ1-1	-	CASSESRGEAFF	TGTGCCAGCAGTGAATCTCGAGGGGAAGCTTTCTTT
TRBV10-3	13	TRBD2	TRBJ2-4	-	CATQTSDKNIQYF	TGTGCCACTCAGACTAGCGATAAAAACATTCAGTACTTC
TRBV6-5	13	-	TRBJ1-1	-	CASSRPQGTEAFF	TGTGCCAGCAGCCGACCCCAGGGCACTGAAGCTTTCTTT
TRBV5-1	15	TRBD1	TRBJ1-5	-	CASSSGTGGPAPQHF	TGCGCCAGCAGTTCCGGGACAGGGGGCCCCGCGCCCCAGCATTTT
TRBV4-2	15	TRBD2	TRBJ2-3	-	CASSQDGTSGDTQYF	TGTGCCAGCAGCCAAGATGGGACTAGCGGAGATACGCAGTATTTT
TRBV6-1	15	-	TRBJ2-2	-	CASSERGFDTGELFF	TGTGCCAGCAGTGAGCGGGGATTTGACACCGGGGAGCTGTTTTTT
TRBV5-4	13	TRBD2	TRBJ2-5	-	CASSFWGGETQYF	TGTGCCAGCAGCTTTTGGGGGGGAGAGACCCAGTACTTC
TRBV15	15	TRBD2	TRBJ2-1	few	CATSREGGGADEQFF	TGTGCCACCAGCAGAGAGGGCGGGGGGGCTGACGAGCAGTTCTTC
TRBV19	15	-	TRBJ2-2	-	CASSKDREGTGELFF	TGTGCCAGTAGTAAGGACAGGGAGGGGACCGGGGAGCTGTTTTTT
TRBV6-6	14	TRBD1	TRBJ1-5	-	CASSSQGAFQPQHF	TGTGCCAGCAGTTCACAGGGGGCTTTTCAGCCCCAGCATTTT
TRBV27	14	TRBD2	TRBJ2-7	-	CASSRSGRGYEQYF	TGTGCCAGCAGCAGAAGCGGGAGAGGGTACGAGCAGTACTTC
TRBV9	14	-	TRBJ1-1	-	CASSRRTGNTEAFF	TGTGCCAGCAGCAGACGGACGGGAAACACTGAAGCTTTCTTT
TRBV19	17	TRBD1	TRBJ2-2	-	CASSALFGTGGRGELFF	TGTGCCAGTAGTGCCCTATTCGGGACAGGGGGCAGGGGGGAGCTGTTTTTT
TRBV27	16	TRBD2	TRBJ2-1	-	CASSSSRLAGWNEQFF	TGTGCCAGCAGTTCCTCAAGACTAGCGGGGTGGAATGAGCAGTTCTTC
TRBV11-3	15	-	TRBJ2-7	-	CASSLDSGYSYEQYF	TGTGCCAGCAGCTTAGACTCAGGCTACTCCTACGAGCAGTACTTC
TRBV7-2	14	-	TRBJ1-2	few	CASSLGLPSWGYTF	TGTGCCAGCAGCTTAGGACTCCCTTCTTGGGGCTACACCTTC
TRBV11-2	15	-	TRBJ1-1	-	CASSLSAGGITEAFF	TGTGCCAGCAGCTTGAGCGCGGGAGGGATCACTGAAGCTTTCTTT
TRBV7-2	13	-	TRBJ1-3	once	CASSFGTGMTIYF	TGTGCCAGCAGCTTTGGCACAGGTATGACCATATATTTT
TRBV5-1	14	-	TRBJ2-5	-	CASSARGDRETQYF	TGCGCCAGCAGCGCCAGGGGGGACCGTGAGACCCAGTACTTC
TRBV2	13	TRBD1	TRBJ1-2	once	CASSEAGGDGYTF	TGTGCCAGCAGTGAAGCAGGGGGCGATGGCTACACCTTC
TRBV6-1	15	TRBD1	TRBJ2-3	-	CASSDGGRGQGTQYF	TGTGCCAGCAGTGACGGTGGCAGGGGGCAAGGTACGCAGTATTTT
TRBV5-5	13	-	TRBJ1-2	-	CASSTTDEYGYTF	TGTGCCAGCAGCACGACAGACGAGTATGGCTACACCTTC
TRBV5-1	13	-	TRBJ1-3	-	CASSRDDGNTIYF	TGCGCCAGCTCCAGGGATGATGGAAACACCATATATTTT
TRBV5-4	15	TRBD2	TRBJ2-3	once	CASSSGLALTDTQYF	TGTGCCAGCAGTTCCGGACTAGCTCTCACAGATACGCAGTATTTT
TRBV5-1	15	-	TRBJ2-7	once	CASSSGGDRADEQYF	TGCGCCAGCAGCTCGGGGGGGGACAGGGCTGACGAGCAGTACTTC
TRBV27	17	TRBD2	TRBJ2-2	-	CASSFGPGLVDTGELFF	TGTGCCAGCAGTTTTGGGCCGGGACTAGTCGACACCGGGGAGCTGTTTTTT
TRBV15	13	-	TRBJ1-2	-	CATSRDAGYGYTF	TGTGCCACCAGCAGAGATGCAGGCTATGGCTACACCTTC
TRBV10-2	14	TRBD2	TRBJ2-1	-	CASSDGGSRNEQFF	TGCGCCAGCAGTGATGGCGGGAGTAGAAATGAGCAGTTCTTC
TRBV5-8	15	TRBD1	TRBJ2-1	-	CASSLQGQVYNEQFF	TGTGCCAGCAGCTTGCAGGGACAGGTTTACAATGAGCAGTTCTTC
TRBV11-2	15	TRBD1	TRBJ1-6	-	CASSLGQGGNSPLHF	TGTGCCAGCAGCTTAGGACAGGGGGGAAATTCACCCCTCCACTTT